This entry lists 14 T cell receptor beta chains sequenced from one sample in a study of blood T cell repertoires in COVID-19. TCRdb's table, derived via immunoSEQ multiplex PCR, lists solely in-frame clones and lacks some. The table lists some 200,000 clones, less than 85% of them singletons. Sequencing was done on a sample of PBMCs or T cells enriched from blood (not recorded which). The source of these receptors is a woman aged 55-70 years with acute COVID-19.

This clone showed up just a few times. J is TRBJ1-1 and V is TRBV11-2; D ambiguous. The CDR3 has 13 residues. CDR1 is SGHAT and CDR2 is FQNNGV in the germline V gene. With 5 bases removed from V and 2 bases from J, the gap between germline ends came to 9 bases. CDR3 region: CASSEQLNTEAFF. The CDR3 DNA follows: TGTGCCAGCAGCGAACAGTTAAACACTGAAGCTTTCTTT.

The genes are TRBV28 and TRBJ2-6, with D tentatively TRBD1 (5 bases). The CDR3 spans 16 residues. Trimming left V 6 bases short and J 0 bases short, with 12 bases between. CDR1 and CDR2 (germline): MDHEN, SYDVKM. In DNA, the CDR3 is TGTGCCAGCAGGTGGGGCGGTAACTCTGGGGCCAACGTCCTGACTTTC. Protein sequence: CASRWGGNSGANVLTF. The variable domain in full, completed from reference TRBV28 and TRBJ2-6, reads DVKVTQSSRYLVKRTGEKVFLECVQDMDHENMFWYRQDPGLGLRLIYFSYDVKMKEKGDIPEGYSVSREKKERFSLILESASTNQTSMYLCASRWGGNSGANVLTFGAGSRLTVL.

The rearrangement links TRBV7-9 to TRBJ1-6; TRBD1 matches at 7 bases. Trimming took 0 bases from V and 10 from J; bases not matched to a gene: 3. The CDR3 consists of 14 residues. In germline, CDR1 is SEHNR, CDR2 FQNEAQ (reference sequence). CDR3 in amino acids: CASSLAFRGSPLHF. For the CDR3, the DNA is TGTGCCAGCAGCTTAGCCTTCAGGGGGTCACCCCTCCACTTT.

V and J are TRBV7-2 and TRBJ2-7; 11 bases are shared with TRBD1. CDR3 length: 15 residues. Germline assignment: CDR1 SGHTA and CDR2 FQGNSA. Trimming at V came to 1 base and at J to 4 bases, leaving 3 bases not matched to a gene. The CDR3 is CASSLGTGGGYEQYV. The CDR3 nucleotides read TGTGCCAGCAGCTTAGGGACAGGGGGCGGTTACGAGCAGTACGTC.

This clone showed up just once. The chain joins TRBV5-6 to TRBJ2-5; the D gene is possibly TRBD2 (5 bases). Germline V gene data show CDR1 as SGHDT and CDR2 as YYEEEE. Trimming shortened V by 0 bases and J by 4 bases, and 10 bases separated the two germline ends. This CDR3 has 14 residues. Here the CDR3 DNA reads TGTGCCAGCAGCTTGGTGGTAGCGCTAGAGACCCAGTACTTC. This sequence encodes CASSLVVALETQYF.

V is TRBV6-4 and J is TRBJ2-3, with 9 bases matching TRBD1. Germline lookup yields CDR1 MRHNA and CDR2 SNTAGT. With V trimmed by 6 bases and J by 3 bases, 10 bases remained unmatched. The CDR3 covers 16 residues. The CDR3 here is CASSLQGGTGTDTQYF. The DNA of the CDR3 is TGTGCCAGCAGCCTTCAGGGAGGGACAGGGACAGATACGCAGTATTTT.

This clone was counted only a few times. This sequence joins TRBV4-1 and TRBJ2-1; 12 positions match TRBD2. The CDR3 has 15 amino acids. V dropped 6 bases and J dropped 5; count of bases not matched to a gene: 5. CDR1 is MGHRA, CDR2 YSYEKL, per germline. The CDR3 here is CASRASGGAHNEQFF. DNA for the CDR3: TGCGCCAGCAGGGCTAGCGGGGGGGCCCACAATGAGCAGTTCTTC.

The chain couples TRBV7-2 to TRBJ2-6, with D perhaps matching TRBD2 (6 bases). The CDR3 covers 17 residues. V was shortened by 3 bases and J by 1 base, with 13 bases between the two germline ends. CDR1 is SGHTA and CDR2 is FQGNSA in the germline V gene. CDR3 loop: CASSLRGGGSGANVLTF. CDR3 DNA sequence: TGTGCCAGCAGCTTGCGGGGAGGAGGATCTGGGGCCAACGTCCTGACTTTC.

V is TRBV19 and J is TRBJ1-2; D is undetermined. This CDR3 spans 14 amino acids. The germline V gene encodes CDR1 LNHDA and CDR2 SQIVND (reference sequence). Trimming took off 2 bases at V and 1 base at J, with 8 bases between the two ends. DNA of the CDR3: TGTGCCAGTAGTATACTGGGCTTTAACTATGGCTACACCTTC. Amino acids: CASSILGFNYGYTF. Filled out from reference TRBV19 and TRBJ1-2, the complete variable domain reads DGGITQSPKYLFRKEGQNVTLSCEQNLNHDAMYWYRQDPGQGLRLIYYSQIVNDFQKGDIAEGYSVSREKKESFPLTVTSAQKNPTAFYLCASSILGFNYGYTFGSGTRLTVV.

This chain links TRBV11-2 with TRBJ1-2; 7 nucleotides agree with TRBD1. Trimming took 5 bases from V and 2 from J; bases not matched to a gene: 2. There are 13 residues in the CDR3. Germline V gene sequence: CDR1 SGHAT, CDR2 FQNNGV. Written as DNA, the CDR3 is TGTGCCAGCAGCGTGGGACAGAACTATGGCTACACCTTC. The encoded protein is CASSVGQNYGYTF.

The V call is TRBV11-3, the J call TRBJ2-1, with 11 bases aligning to TRBD2. Per the germline V gene, CDR1 is SGHNT and CDR2 is YENEEA. CDR3 length: 15 residues. Trimming cost V 2 bases and J 7 bases; bases outside gene matches: 4. Written as DNA, the CDR3 is TGTGCCAGCAGCTTAAGGCTAGCGGGAGGTAATGAGCAGTTCTTC. It encodes CASSLRLAGGNEQFF.

The chain combines TRBV5-6 with TRBJ1-2; no clear D. Trimming took off 0 bases at V and 4 bases at J, with 7 bases between the two ends. The germline V gene encodes CDR1 SGHDT and CDR2 YYEEEE. This CDR3 comprises 13 residues. The CDR3 DNA reads TGTGCCAGCAGCTTGGCCGCCGGCTATGGCTACACCTTC. This codes for CASSLAAGYGYTF.

The chain uses TRBV5-1 and TRBJ2-2; no firm D call. Trimming took off 6 bases at V and 1 base at J, with 10 bases between the two ends. Germline loops: CDR1 SGHRS, CDR2 YFSETQ. The CDR3 consists of 14 residues. CDR3 sequence reads: CASIDILNTGELFF. As DNA, the CDR3 is TGCGCCAGCATTGACATCCTGAACACCGGGGAGCTGTTTTTT.

V is TRBV9 and J is TRBJ2-5, with 8 bases identical to TRBD1. CDR1 and CDR2 from the germline V gene are SGDLS and YYNGEE. The CDR3 extends over 15 amino acids. V lost 4 bases and J lost 5; bases outside the gene matches: 10. CDR3: CASSPGGQGRETQYF. CDR3 bases: TGTGCCAGCAGCCCAGGGGGCCAGGGCAGGGAGACCCAGTACTTC.